This TCR beta chain is drawn from a study of blood T cell repertoires in COVID-19. The wider study: Acute and convalescent COVID-19 specimens originated in the United States, Italy and Spain. PBMCs, B-cell-depleted T cells, or T cells provided the cDNA or gDNA that made up the material.

The CDR3 runs to 15 residues. The J segment lost 5 bases and the V segment lost 4 bases, leaving 9 bases of the junction unmatched. Germline lookup yields CDR1 MNHEY and CDR2 SVGAGI. In the authors' methods: Amplifying reference gene primers gave estimates of nucleated cell counts. Profiling relied on immunoSEQ multiplex PCR, and the TCRdb table lists in-frame clones only, not all of them. V and J calls and clone size are copied from that table; D and trimming were computed from the DNA. Of around 290,000 clones in the sample, 90% to 95% were seen once. The sequence was obtained from a woman aged 25 to 39 with COVID-19, enrolled during active disease. V gene TRBV6-5 combines with J gene TRBJ2-7; 9 bases fit TRBD1. The sample was peripheral blood. Written as DNA, the CDR3 is TGTGCCAGCAGTTGGGGGACAGGGATAACAGACGAGCAGTACTTC. Amino acid sequence: CASSWGTGITDEQYF.